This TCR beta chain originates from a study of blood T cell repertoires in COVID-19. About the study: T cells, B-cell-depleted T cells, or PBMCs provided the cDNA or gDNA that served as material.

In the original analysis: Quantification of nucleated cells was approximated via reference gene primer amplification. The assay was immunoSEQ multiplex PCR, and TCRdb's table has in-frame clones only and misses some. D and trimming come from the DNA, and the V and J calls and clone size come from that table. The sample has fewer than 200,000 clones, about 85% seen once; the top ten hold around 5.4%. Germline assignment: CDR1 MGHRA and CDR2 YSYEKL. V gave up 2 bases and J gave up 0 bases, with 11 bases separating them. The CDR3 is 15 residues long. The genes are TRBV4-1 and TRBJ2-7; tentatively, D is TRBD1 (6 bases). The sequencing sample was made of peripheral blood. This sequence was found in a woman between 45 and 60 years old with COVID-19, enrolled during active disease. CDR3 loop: CASSQTTGLSYEQYF. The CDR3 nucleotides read TGCGCCAGCAGCCAAACAACAGGGCTCTCCTACGAGCAGTACTTC.